This T cell receptor beta chain stems from a study of blood T cells in healthy people across ages. Findings of the study overall: Roughly linearly, TCR beta diversity per million T cells fell as age increased.

Turning to this clonotype: Its specificity is not known.

A J-beta primer mix and a sample-barcoded 5' primer were used in a second PCR of roughly 7 to 12 cycles. A template-switch adaptor containing 12 random nucleotides labeled each cDNA molecule. MiXCR was run by TCRdb on the 5' RACE reads, yielding one entry per CDR3 protein. Counted here are approximately 940,000 distinct CDR3 sequences, around 49% occurring once; the ten biggest clones make up 13%. The V gene's germline CDR1 is SGDLS and CDR2 YYNGEE. V was shortened by 3 bases and J by 8 bases, with 15 bases between the two germline ends. CDR3 length: 15 residues. Material: blood. The rearrangement links TRBV9 to TRBJ1-6; a possible D gene is TRBD1 (5 bases). The clonotype comes from a man under 40 in good health. This CDR3 is CASSAVDGADSPLHF. For the CDR3, the DNA is TGTGCCAGCAGCGCCGTTGACGGGGCGGATTCACCCCTCCACTTT.